These 16 T cell receptor beta chains were all obtained from the same sample, sequenced in a study of T cells in women clearing cervical HPV infection (dated by TCRdb to about 2018). The library was generated by the immunoSEQ multiplex PCR assay. TCRdb took this table from immuneACCESS and kept in-frame rearrangements with V and J called. Such tables lack part of the clones; where checked against another copy, unresolved V genes explain under half of the gap, and the rest is unexplained. The sample table holds about 24,000 clones. Jointly, the top ten make up about 5% of the sample. Sequences were obtained from blood buffy coat. The origin of the receptors is a woman aged 18 to 75 with a cervical HPV16 infection that either progressed to CIN3+ or cleared (not recorded which).

A word on this clone: Read data end 3 residues before the CDR3 end; the end is taken from the germline J gene. The V gene is TRBV19, the J gene TRBJ1-2; D might be TRBD1 (5 bases). The CDR3 contains 16 residues. Germline V gene data show CDR1 as LNHDA and CDR2 as SQIVND (reference sequence). The CDR3 region is CASSIGGTGKGNIYTF. The sequenced CDR3 bases are TGTGCCAGTAGTATAGGCGGGACTGGCAAAGGGAACATC.

The covered CDR3 bases are TGTGCCAGTAGTATTGGGACAGGGGCAGCGGGAAACATT. Translated: CASSIGTGAAGNI. The full CDR3 protein reads CASSIGTGAAGNIQYF. The V and J genes are TRBV19 and TRBJ2-4; TRBD1 matches 10 bases. With the read ending 3 residues before the CDR3 end, the germline J gene is used to fill in that end. Germline-derived CDR1 and CDR2 are LNHDA and SQIVND (reference sequence). CDR3 length: 16 residues. The trim removed 3 bases at V and 6 bases at J, leaving 8 bases unmatched.

Note on this clone: The CDR3 end falls 3 residues outside the read, so it is completed with the germline J gene. The chain joins TRBV5-6 to TRBJ1-1; D gene ambiguous. Germline-derived CDR1 and CDR2 are SGHDT and YYEEEE. The CDR3 totals 14 residues. Between the trimmed V and J ends, which lost 7 bases and 2 bases, there was a span of 15 bases. This CDR3 is CASLAPGRNTEAFF. Partial CDR3 DNA: TGTGCCAGCCTGGCCCCGGGGAGAAACACTGAA.

On this clone itself: The read ends 3 residues early relative to the CDR3; the germline J gene fills the gap. The rearrangement links TRBV7-9 to TRBJ2-5, with 8 nucleotides matching TRBD2. The CDR3 is made up of 15 amino acids. The V segment lost 5 bases and the J segment 5 bases; nucleotides outside the gene matches: 10. Germline-derived CDR1 and CDR2 are SEHNR and FQNEAQ (reference sequence). The sequenced CDR3 bases are TGTGCCAGCAGCCGTGGAGCGGGAGTGGGGGAGACC. Protein: CASSRGAGVGET. The CDR3 reads in full as CASSRGAGVGETQYF.

Concerning this clone itself: Read coverage stops 3 residues before the CDR3 terminus; the germline J gene supplies the remainder. This rearrangement joins TRBV5-1 to TRBJ2-1; possibly TRBD2 for D (5 bases). CDR3 length equals 12 residues. Trimming pared 7 bases from V and 8 bases from J, leaving 13 bases between. Germline assignment: CDR1 SGHRS and CDR2 YFSETQ. This chain's CDR3 is CASGLSDHEQFF. Incomplete CDR3 DNA: TGCGCCAGCGGACTTAGTGACCATGAG. Filled out from reference TRBV5-1 and TRBJ2-1, the complete variable domain reads KAGVTQTPRYLIKTRGQQVTLSCSPISGHRSVSWYQQTPGQGLQFLFEYFSETQRNKGNFPGRFSGRQFSNSRSEMNVSTLELGDSALYLCASGLSDHEQFFGPGTRLTVL.

Comments on this clone: The read finishes 3 residues shy of the CDR3 end, and the germline J gene is used to complete it. This chain joins TRBV2 and TRBJ2-3; TRBD2 is a possible D gene (7 bases). In germline, CDR1 is SNHLY, CDR2 FYNNEI. This CDR3 contains 15 residues. V was cut by 4 bases and J by 2 bases, with 13 bases left in between. CDR3 bases read: TGTGCCAGCAGTGTTGGCGGGGGCTACACAGATACG. The encoded protein is CASSVGGGYTDT. The complete CDR3 protein is CASSVGGGYTDTQYF.

Concerning this clone: The read is 3 residues too short to cover the CDR3 end, so that end is filled in from the germline J gene. The V and J genes are TRBV18 and TRBJ1-2; D not certain. The V gene lost 2 bases and the J gene lost 6 bases, with 7 bases spanning the gap. Germline CDR1 is KGHSH and CDR2 is LQKENI. The CDR3 has 12 residues. The CDR3 protein is CASSPASDGYTF. The covered CDR3 bases are TGTGCCAGCTCACCAGCCAGTGATGGC.

In the case of this clone: The CDR3 end is not reached by the read, which stops 3 residues before it; the germline J gene fills it in. The J gene is TRBJ1-4, the V gene TRBV5-4; weak D call: TRBD1 (5 bases). The germline V gene has CDR1 SGHNT and CDR2 YYREEE (reference sequence). The V end lost 2 bases, the J end lost 7 bases, and 18 bases lay between the germline ends. There are 16 residues in the CDR3. The CDR3 spells CASSFVSGREAEKLFF. Partial CDR3 DNA: TGTGCCAGCAGCTTTGTCAGTGGCAGGGAGGCTGAAAAA.

A note on this clone: The CDR3 end falls 3 residues outside the read, so it is completed with the germline J gene. This sequence joins TRBV20-1 and TRBJ2-3; TRBD2 agrees at 12 bases. Germline V gene lookup returns CDR1 DFQATT and CDR2 SNEGSKA (reference sequence). This CDR3 comprises 14 residues. Partial CDR3 DNA: TGCAGTGCAAAAGGACTAGCGGGGTTAGAGACG. Encoded protein: CSAKGLAGLET. The whole CDR3 is CSAKGLAGLETQYF.

Remarks on this clone: The read comes to an end 3 residues before the CDR3 does, leaving the germline J gene to fill in the end. The chain uses TRBV5-1 and TRBJ2-3; a weak D match, TRBD2 (5 bases). Trimming cost V 0 bases and J 4 bases, with 12 bases left between them. The CDR3 is 15 amino acids. Germline loops: CDR1 SGHRS, CDR2 YFSETQ. CDR3: CASSLEQLSADTQYF. The CDR3 DNA, read in part, is TGCGCCAGCAGCTTGGAGCAGCTTAGCGCAGATACG.

This clone registers medium-sized by frequency. The read terminates 3 residues before the CDR3 end, so the remaining end is supplied by the germline J gene. The V and J genes are TRBV29-1 and TRBJ2-2; TRBD2 might be the D (6 bases). This CDR3 spans 12 amino acids. CDR1 and CDR2 (germline): SQVTM, ANQGSEA. The germline V and J ends were trimmed by 3 bases and 5 bases, with 7 bases remaining between them. This CDR3 reads CSVDGGTGELFF. The covered CDR3 bases are TGCAGCGTTGACGGGGGTACCGGGGAG.

Concerning this clone itself: The read ends 3 residues early relative to the CDR3; the germline J gene fills the gap. The chain is built from TRBV18 and TRBJ2-2; D may be TRBD2 (6 bases). The germline gives CDR1 KGHSH, CDR2 LQKENI. There are 15 residues in the CDR3. Here the CDR3 reads CASSPGGMTNEKLFF. The CDR3 DNA, read in part, is TGTGCCAGCTCACCGGGGGGAATGACTAATGAAAAG.

Points on this clone: The CDR3 end lies 3 residues beyond the end of the read and is filled in from the germline J gene. Within the sample, other DNA sequences also encode this same CDR3. This chain uses TRBV19 with TRBJ1-3; TRBD1 matches 7 bases. CDR1 LNHDA and CDR2 SQIVND come from the germline V gene (reference sequence). This CDR3 spans 15 amino acids. With V trimmed by 6 bases and J by 0 bases, 5 bases remained unmatched. Incomplete CDR3 DNA: TGTGCCAGTAGCATGGGACAGATCTCTGGAAACACC. Translating it yields CASSMGQISGNT. The full-length CDR3 reads as CASSMGQISGNTIYF.

The CDR3 protein is CAREPRGGLLETQYF. The DNA read from the CDR3 is TGCGCCAGAGAACCTCGCGGGGGGTTGTTAGAGACT. The chain is built from TRBV10-1 and TRBJ2-4, with 8 bases fitting TRBD2. With the read ending 3 residues before the CDR3 end, the germline J gene is used to fill in that end. This CDR3 has 15 amino acids. Germline CDR1 WNHNN, CDR2 SYGVQD (reference sequence).

With regard to this clone: Sequencing ends 3 residues short of the CDR3 end; the germline J gene provides the rest. This chain connects TRBV12-3 or TRBV12-4 to TRBJ2-1; 12 nucleotides agree with TRBD1. The CDR3 is 14 amino acids. V shed 5 bases and J 6 bases; nucleotides not matched to a gene: 2. CDR3 DNA (partial): TGTGCCAGCAGTCAGGGACAGGGGGCCAATGAG. It translates to CASSQGQGANE. The complete CDR3 protein is CASSQGQGANEQFF.

Concerning this clone: The CDR3 end lies 3 residues beyond the end of the read and is filled in from the germline J gene. V and J are TRBV6-1 and TRBJ2-2, with 12 nucleotides matching TRBD1. The CDR3 is made up of 14 amino acids. Germline CDR1 and CDR2: MNHNS and SASEGT. The CDR3 is CASSGDRGPEKLFF. The sequenced CDR3 bases are TGTGCCAGCAGTGGGGACAGGGGGCCTGAAAAG.